The 16 T cell receptor beta chains below come from one sample, sequenced in a study of T cell repertoires in cytomegalovirus infection. TCRdb redid the calling of the reads with MiXCR, one entry per CDR3 protein. The sample lists 90,000 to 130,000 distinct CDR3 sequences, around a tenth occurring once. No antigen has been identified for these receptors. The sequenced material came from PBMCs, sequenced either directly or after in vitro stimulation (not recorded which). The receptors stem from a human donor in good health (CMV status not recorded). Some clones in this sample may be carry-over from other donors' samples.

The rearrangement joins TRBV19 to TRBJ2-3; D is perhaps TRBD2 (5 bases). From germline, CDR1 is LNHDA and CDR2 SQIVND (reference sequence). CDR3 size: 14 residues. Trimming stripped 3 bases from V and 2 bases from J, with 9 bases between. CDR3 bases: TGTGCCAGTAGTATCTGGGAGAACACAGATACGCAGTATTTT. Protein sequence: CASSIWENTDTQYF.

This chain uses TRBV7-9 with TRBJ2-5, with 7 nucleotides matching TRBD2. V lost 5 bases to trimming and J lost 2 bases; unmatched junction nucleotides: 5. Germline CDR1 is SEHNR and CDR2 is FQNEAQ (reference sequence). This CDR3 is built from 14 residues. The CDR3 sequence: CASSQSSGQETQYF. CDR3 nucleotide sequence: TGTGCCAGCAGCCAATCTAGCGGACAAGAGACCCAGTACTTC.

The V and J genes are TRBV5-1 and TRBJ2-3; 8 bases map to TRBD1. J was trimmed by 2 bases and V by 4 bases; bases with no gene match: 6. Germline V gene data show CDR1 as SGHRS and CDR2 as YFSETQ. The CDR3 is 15 residues long. The CDR3: CASSVGQGYTDTQYF. DNA of the CDR3: TGCGCCAGCAGCGTAGGACAGGGTTACACAGATACGCAGTATTTT.

The chain has TRBV6-2 or TRBV6-3 and TRBJ2-2; D gene unclear. Trimming removed 10 bases at V and 1 base at J, with 7 bases between. Per germline, CDR1 MNHEY and CDR2 SVGEGT. This CDR3 has 12 residues. The CDR3 nucleotides are TGTGCCACCAGACAGAACACCGGGGAGCTGTTTTTT. Its protein product is CATRQNTGELFF.

Only a few counts were recorded for this clonotype. This sequence joins TRBV28 and TRBJ2-2; weak D call: TRBD1 (6 bases). Trimming stripped 6 bases from V and 1 base from J, with 9 bases between. The CDR3 consists of 14 residues. Looked up from germline, CDR1 is MDHEN and CDR2 is SYDVKM. In DNA form, the CDR3 reads TGTGCCAGCAGGAGGGGGATGAACACCGGGGAGCTGTTTTTT. Protein: CASRRGMNTGELFF.

The chain links TRBV7-2 to TRBJ2-2; D gene unclear. CDR3 length equals 16 residues. CDR1 is SGHTA, CDR2 FQGNSA, per germline. The V end lost 1 base, the J end lost 0 bases, and 9 bases lay between the germline ends. CDR3 bases: TGTGCCAGCAGCTTAGTTTCCCCCGCGAACACCGGGGAGCTGTTTTTT. It encodes CASSLVSPANTGELFF.

The table lists this clonotype with many counts. The chain has TRBV7-8 and TRBJ2-1; D is possibly TRBD2 (5 bases). Trimming removed 4 bases at V and 0 bases at J, with 16 bases between. The length of the CDR3 is 17 residues. From germline, CDR1 is SGHVS and CDR2 FQNEAQ. The CDR3 spells CASSSRGRVSSYNEQFF. In DNA, the CDR3 is TGTGCCAGCAGCTCACGGGGTCGGGTCAGCTCCTACAATGAGCAGTTCTTC.

This clonotype showed up many times. This chain uses TRBV12-3 or TRBV12-4 with TRBJ2-1; D ambiguous. The length of the CDR3 is 13 residues. The V end lost 2 bases, the J end lost 5 bases, and 7 bases lay between the germline ends. The CDR3 sequence is CASSLSRDNEQFF. The CDR3 DNA reads TGTGCCAGCAGTTTATCCCGGGACAATGAGCAGTTCTTC.

Many counts were recorded for this clonotype. The rearrangement joins TRBV11-3 to TRBJ1-2; TRBD1 agrees at 12 bases. The V and J ends lost 5 bases and 9 bases, in that order; junction bases with no gene match: 13. The CDR3 contains 16 residues. Germline V gene data show CDR1 as SGHNT and CDR2 as YENEEA. Written as DNA, the CDR3 is TGTGCCAGCAGCCCGATACCGGGACAGGGGGCAGATAGCTACACCTTC. It encodes CASSPIPGQGADSYTF. Looking up the rest from reference TRBV11-3 and TRBJ1-2 gives the full variable domain: EAGVVQSPRYKIIEKKQPVAFWCNPISGHNTLYWYLQNLGQGPELLIRYENEEAVDDSQLPKDRFSAERLKGVDSTLKIQPAELGDSAVYLCASSPIPGQGADSYTFGSGTRLTVV.

V is TRBV27 and J is TRBJ2-3; 12 nucleotides line up with TRBD1. The germline V gene has CDR1 MNHEY and CDR2 SMNVEV (reference sequence). V gave up 2 bases and J gave up 6 bases; unmatched junction bases: 6. CDR3 length equals 16 residues. The CDR3 here is CASSLMGQGALDTQYF. CDR3 nucleotides: TGTGCCAGCAGTTTAATGGGACAGGGGGCCCTGGATACGCAGTATTTT.

This clonotype is medium-sized (0.01 to 0.1%) by share. The J gene is TRBJ2-3, the V gene TRBV7-9, with D possibly TRBD2 on 5 matching bases. Germline CDR1 and CDR2: SEHNR and FQNEAQ (reference sequence). V was trimmed by 4 bases and J by 0 bases, leaving 11 bases between them. This CDR3 is 15 amino acids long. CDR3 residues: CASSSDSTSTDTQYF. CDR3 nucleotide sequence: TGTGCCAGCAGCTCGGACTCTACAAGCACAGATACGCAGTATTTT.

This clonotype was observed a few times. This chain links TRBV6-2 or TRBV6-3 with TRBJ2-3; 10 bases are shared with TRBD2. The CDR3 is 16 residues long. The V gene's germline CDR1 is MNHEY and CDR2 SVGEGT. The junction had 11 bases not matched to a gene; V was cut back by 5 bases and J by 6 bases. This chain's CDR3 is CASSKPTSGWSDTQYF. The CDR3 region has the DNA TGTGCCAGCAGTAAACCGACTAGCGGGTGGTCCGATACGCAGTATTTT.

The chain employs TRBV19 and TRBJ1-2, with TRBD1 identical over 7 bases. The CDR3 has 13 amino acids. After removal of 4 bases from V and 8 bases from J, the junction contained 7 bases not matched to a gene. The germline V gene encodes CDR1 LNHDA and CDR2 SQIVND (reference sequence). The CDR3 bases are TGTGCCAGTAGTACCAACCGACAGGGCGGCTACACCTTC. This sequence encodes CASSTNRQGGYTF.

The table lists this clonotype with many counts. J is TRBJ2-1 and V is TRBV6-1; D may match TRBD1 or TRBD2 (6 bases each). The germline V and J ends were trimmed by 2 bases and 14 bases, with 13 bases remaining between them. Looked up from germline, CDR1 is MNHNS and CDR2 is SASEGT. CDR3 size: 12 residues. The CDR3 sequence: CASSEIGGPEFF. CDR3 DNA sequence: TGTGCCAGCAGTGAAATTGGGGGGCCCGAGTTCTTC.

This clonotype was counted at least ten times. V gene TRBV7-8 combines with J gene TRBJ2-7, with a possible D match to TRBD1 (6 bases). Per the germline V gene, CDR1 is SGHVS and CDR2 is FQNEAQ. V was cut by 5 bases and J by 5 bases, with 16 bases left in between. The CDR3 contains 14 residues. The CDR3 region is CASSRDTPGDEQYF. In DNA, the CDR3 is TGTGCCAGCAGCCGGGACACCCCTGGCGACGAGCAGTACTTC.

This clonotype was counted at least ten times. The V gene is TRBV19, the J gene TRBJ1-1, with 7 positions matching TRBD1. The CDR3 loop spans 15 amino acids. The V gene's germline CDR1 is LNHDA and CDR2 SQIVND (reference sequence). The J segment lost 1 base and the V segment lost 0 bases, leaving 2 bases of the junction unmatched. As DNA, the CDR3 is TGTGCCAGTAGTATAGATCGGGACAGGAACACTGAAGCTTTCTTT. Translated: CASSIDRDRNTEAFF.